Listed below are T cell receptor beta chains from one sample, sequenced in a study of CD8 T cells in Susac syndrome. TCRdb fed the immunoSEQ multiplex PCR reads into MiXCR, producing one record per CDR3 protein. Seen here are a few hundred thousand distinct CDR3 sequences, roughly 96% observed once, and the top ten hold about 0.091%. Source material: CD4+ T cells from PBMCs. The receptors originated from a human donor with multiple sclerosis. CDR3s include the opening cysteine and the closing phenylalanine or tryptophan. The D gene is left open where the match is weak. For some rows the clone size is stated as once, few or many, or as a class when expanded; others skip it.

d_call | j_call | clone_size | v_call | cdr3_nt | cdr3_aa
. | TRBJ1-1 | once | TRBV11-2 | TGTGCCAGCAGCTTAGATCGGTTCGCTGAAGCTTTCTTT | CASSLDRFAEAFF
TRBD2 | TRBJ2-3 | . | TRBV30 | TGTGCCTGGAGCCCACTAGCGGGTCTCGAAGATACGCAGTATTTT | CAWSPLAGLEDTQYF
. | TRBJ2-6 | few | TRBV11-3 | TGTGCCAGCAGTCCCGGCGGGGCCAACGTCCTGACTTTC | CASSPGGANVLTF
TRBD1 | TRBJ2-7 | . | TRBV29-1 | TGCAGCGTGTCCAGGGGGTCCGTGTCCTACGAGCAGTACTTC | CSVSRGSVSYEQYF
. | TRBJ1-5 | . | TRBV6-5 | TGTGCCAGCAGCCTCGGACGGAATAGCAATCAGCCCCAGCATTTT | CASSLGRNSNQPQHF
. | TRBJ1-3 | . | TRBV3-1 | TGTGCCAGCAGTCGGATGACAGCCTCCACTGGAAACACCATATATTTT | CASSRMTASTGNTIYF
TRBD1 | TRBJ2-1 | . | TRBV7-8 | TGTGCCAGCAGCTTAGCGACAGGGCTCTACAATGAGCAGTTCTTC | CASSLATGLYNEQFF
. | TRBJ1-1 | few | TRBV5-4 | TGTGCCAGCAGCTTGACGTCGGGGAATACTGAAGCTTTCTTT | CASSLTSGNTEAFF
. | TRBJ1-2 | . | TRBV4-2 | TGTGCCAGCAGCCAAGATCGGGTAGGCTACACCTTC | CASSQDRVGYTF
TRBD1 | TRBJ2-4 | . | TRBV6-1 | TGTGCCAGCAGCCCTCCCAGGGGGACGGAAGCCAAAAACATTCAGTACTTC | CASSPPRGTEAKNIQYF
. | TRBJ2-6 | . | TRBV23-1 | TGCGCCAGCAGTCACTCGCAGACAGTTATCTCTGGGGCCAACGTCCTGACTTTC | CASSHSQTVISGANVLTF
TRBD1 | TRBJ2-7 | . | TRBV5-1 | TGCGCCAGCAGCCAATCGACAGGGAGCTCCTACGAGCAGTACTTC | CASSQSTGSSYEQYF
. | TRBJ1-1 | . | TRBV28 | TGTGCCAGCAGCTCCCCGACTGAAGCTTTCTTT | CASSSPTEAFF
TRBD2 | TRBJ2-3 | . | TRBV20-1 | TGCAGTGCTAGTCTTAGCGGGAGGGCCTTTACTCCCCCAGATACGCAGTATTTT | CSASLSGRAFTPPDTQYF
. | TRBJ2-1 | few | TRBV28 | TGTGCCAGCAGTTTGGGAGGGGGCTCCTACAATGAGCAGTTCTTC | CASSLGGGSYNEQFF
TRBD1 | TRBJ2-7 | once | TRBV20-1 | TGCAGTGCTAGAGCGCCTGGACAGGGCTACGAGCAGTACTTC | CSARAPGQGYEQYF
. | TRBJ1-2 | . | TRBV6-5 | TGTGCCAGCAGCCCCCTAGGGTCGTCTTGGGGTGGCTACACCTTC | CASSPLGSSWGGYTF
. | TRBJ2-5 | . | TRBV5-1 | TGCGCCAGCAGCTTGTCTCTGCTCGGGGAGACCCAGTACTTC | CASSLSLLGETQYF
. | TRBJ2-1 | . | TRBV20-1 | TGCAGTGCTAGGATTCGGAATGAGCAGTTCTTC | CSARIRNEQFF
TRBD1 | TRBJ2-1 | . | TRBV10-3 | TGTGCCATCAGTGAGAGGGACAGGTGGTTCTTC | CAISERDRWFF
. | TRBJ1-2 | . | TRBV3-1 | TGTGCCAGCAGCCAAGGTTCCAGGGATTATGGCTACACCTTC | CASSQGSRDYGYTF
. | TRBJ2-5 | . | TRBV5-4 | TGTGCCAGCAGCTGGGTAGGGATACAAGAGACCCAGTACTTC | CASSWVGIQETQYF
. | TRBJ2-7 | . | TRBV27 | TGTGCCAGCAGTATTGCCGGGTTCTCCTACGAGCAGTACTTC | CASSIAGFSYEQYF
. | TRBJ2-1 | . | TRBV20-1 | TGCAGTGCGGTGGGGGATCAGCAGTTCTTC | CSAVGDQQFF
. | TRBJ2-7 | . | TRBV4-2 | TGTGCCAGCAGCCCTACACAGGGACGGAACGAGCAGTACTTC | CASSPTQGRNEQYF
. | TRBJ2-7 | . | TRBV20-1 | TGCAGTGCCCCCGGGACAACTAGCTCCTACGAGCAGTACTTC | CSAPGTTSSYEQYF
. | TRBJ2-1 | . | TRBV30 | TGTGCCTGGCCGACCGGGCCTTATGTCCATGAGCAGTTCTTC | CAWPTGPYVHEQFF
TRBD1 | TRBJ2-7 | . | TRBV20-1 | TGCAGTGCTAAGACCGACAGGGGGACCGGCGAGCAGTACTTC | CSAKTDRGTGEQYF
. | TRBJ2-1 | . | TRBV28 | TGTGCCAGCAGTTCCCTGATCCCTCCTGAGCAGTTCTTC | CASSSLIPPEQFF
. | TRBJ1-5 | . | TRBV23-1 | TGCGCCAGTCAGGCAGGGCCTGATCAGCCCCAGCATTTT | CASQAGPDQPQHF
. | TRBJ1-1 | . | TRBV5-4 | TGTGCCAGCAGCGACACACTGGGGAACACTGAAGCTTTCTTT | CASSDTLGNTEAFF
TRBD1 | TRBJ1-2 | . | TRBV7-9 | TGTGCCAGCAGCTCGACAGGGGCGCCTAACTATGGCTACACCTTC | CASSSTGAPNYGYTF
TRBD2 | TRBJ2-2 | . | TRBV24-1 | TGTGCCCCCTGTATTGGGACTAGCGGGAGTTCCGGGGAGCTGTTTTTT | CAPCIGTSGSSGELFF
TRBD1 | TRBJ1-2 | . | TRBV20-1 | TGCAGCCGGCCAGGGACAGGGGGATTATCATACGGCTACACCTTC | CSRPGTGGLSYGYTF
TRBD1 | TRBJ1-2 | . | TRBV9 | TGTGCCAGCAGCCAACAAACAGGGGCCGCTAACTATGGCTACACCTTC | CASSQQTGAANYGYTF
. | TRBJ1-5 | . | TRBV20-1 | TGCAGTGCTAGGGAACTGGGGGGAAGGAATCAGCCCCAGCATTTT | CSARELGGRNQPQHF
. | TRBJ1-2 | . | TRBV5-1 | TGCGCCAGCAGCTTGCGTCCTTCCGGGGGAGATGGCTACACCTTC | CASSLRPSGGDGYTF
. | TRBJ2-5 | . | TRBV11-1 | TGTGCCAGCAGCCCCCACCCAGGGTCCGAAGAGACCCAGTACTTC | CASSPHPGSEETQYF
TRBD2 | TRBJ2-7 | . | TRBV5-1 | TGCGCCAGCAGTGGGACTAGCGGGATGGGACAGCAGTACTTC | CASSGTSGMGQQYF
. | TRBJ1-1 | . | TRBV9 | TGTGCCAGCTGCCGGGACCTGGGAACTGAAGCTTTCTTT | CASCRDLGTEAFF
. | TRBJ1-2 | . | TRBV6-5 | TGTGCCAGCAGTTACGGCGTAGGGCCCTATGGCTACACCTTC | CASSYGVGPYGYTF
. | TRBJ1-5 | once | TRBV12-3/TRBV12-4 | TGTGCCAGCAGTGCGGGTTATAGCAATCAGCCCCAGCATTTT | CASSAGYSNQPQHF
. | TRBJ1-1 | . | TRBV12-3/TRBV12-4 | TGTGCCAGCAGCCTTAGGGCAGGGAACACTGAAGCTTTCTTT | CASSLRAGNTEAFF
. | TRBJ2-7 | . | TRBV3-1 | TGTGCCAGCAGCCAAGAGGACGAGCAGTACTTC | CASSQEDEQYF
. | TRBJ2-1 | . | TRBV7-2 | TGTGCCAGCAGCTTAATCCCGGGGGCCTACAATGAGCAGTTCTTC | CASSLIPGAYNEQFF
TRBD2 | TRBJ2-7 | . | TRBV5-4 | TGTGCCAGCAGCTTACCCGGGAGGGCCGAAGGCGAGCAGTACTTC | CASSLPGRAEGEQYF
. | TRBJ1-5 | . | TRBV20-1 | TGCAGTGCTAGACAACAGGGAACGGGGAATCAGCCCCAGCATTTT | CSARQQGTGNQPQHF
TRBD2 | TRBJ2-7 | . | TRBV9 | TGTGCCAGCAGCCTCACCGGGACTAGCGACGAGCAGTACTTC | CASSLTGTSDEQYF
. | TRBJ1-5 | . | TRBV7-8 | TGTGCCAGCAGCTTGACTATGTGGGGGAATCAGCCCCAGCATTTT | CASSLTMWGNQPQHF
TRBD1 | TRBJ2-5 | . | TRBV5-1 | TGCGCCAGCAGCTCGGGACAGGGGATAAAGACCCAGTACTTC | CASSSGQGIKTQYF
TRBD1 | TRBJ2-2 | . | TRBV10-3 | TGTGCCTCCACCGGGACAGGGTTCGGGGAGCTGTTTTTT | CASTGTGFGELFF
TRBD1 | TRBJ2-1 | . | TRBV6-6 | TGTGCCAGCAGTCGAACGCAGACAGGGAATGAGCAGTTCTTC | CASSRTQTGNEQFF
TRBD1 | TRBJ2-1 | once | TRBV3-1 | TGTGCCAGCAGCCAAATTGGACAGGGTCCCTACAATGAGCAGTTCTTC | CASSQIGQGPYNEQFF
. | TRBJ2-1 | . | TRBV12-3/TRBV12-4 | TGTGCCAGCAGTTCCGATCTCTCCTACAATGAGCAGTTCTTC | CASSSDLSYNEQFF
. | TRBJ1-1 | . | TRBV7-9 | TGTGCCAGCAGGGGAACGGGGACTGAAGCTTTCTTT | CASRGTGTEAFF
. | TRBJ2-7 | . | TRBV5-1 | TGCGCCAGCAGCTCCCCGCCTCGAGTCGAGCAGTACTTC | CASSSPPRVEQYF
TRBD2 | TRBJ2-1 | . | TRBV2 | TGTGCCAGCAGACTAGCGGGAGGCCCGAGCTCCTACAATGAGCAGTTCTTC | CASRLAGGPSSYNEQFF
. | TRBJ2-5 | . | TRBV7-9 | TGTGCCAGCGCCGAGTCCAAAGAGACCCAGTACTTC | CASAESKETQYF
. | TRBJ2-5 | . | TRBV5-1 | TGCGCCAGCAGAATGGAGGGCCAAGAGACCCAGTACTTC | CASRMEGQETQYF
. | TRBJ1-2 | . | TRBV9 | TGTGCCAGCAGCGCGGACGCGACTAACTATGGCTACACCTTC | CASSADATNYGYTF